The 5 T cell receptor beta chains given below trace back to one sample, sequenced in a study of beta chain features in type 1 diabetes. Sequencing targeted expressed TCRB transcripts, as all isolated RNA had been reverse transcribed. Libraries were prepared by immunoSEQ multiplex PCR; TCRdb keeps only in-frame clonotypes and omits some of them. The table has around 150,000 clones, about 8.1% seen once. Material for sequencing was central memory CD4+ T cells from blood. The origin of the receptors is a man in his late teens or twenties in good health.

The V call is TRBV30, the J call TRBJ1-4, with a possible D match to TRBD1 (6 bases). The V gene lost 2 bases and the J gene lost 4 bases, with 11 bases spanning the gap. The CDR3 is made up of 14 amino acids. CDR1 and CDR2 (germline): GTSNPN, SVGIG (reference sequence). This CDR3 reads CAWSPPGVNEKLFF. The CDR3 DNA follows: TGTGCCTGGAGTCCGCCAGGGGTTAATGAAAAACTGTTTTTT.

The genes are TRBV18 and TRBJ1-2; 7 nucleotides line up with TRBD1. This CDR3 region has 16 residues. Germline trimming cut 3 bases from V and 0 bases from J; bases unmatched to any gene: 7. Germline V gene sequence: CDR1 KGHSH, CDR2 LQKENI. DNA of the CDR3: TGTGCCAGCTCACCGGATGGGACAGCAGCTAACTATGGCTACACCTTC. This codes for CASSPDGTAANYGYTF.

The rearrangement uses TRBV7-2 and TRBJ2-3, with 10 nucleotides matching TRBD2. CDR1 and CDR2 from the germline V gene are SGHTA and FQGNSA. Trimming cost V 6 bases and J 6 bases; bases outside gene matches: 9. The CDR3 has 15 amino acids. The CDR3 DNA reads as TGTGCCAGCAGAACCTCTAGCGGGGGATCGGATACGCAGTATTTT. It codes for CASRTSSGGSDTQYF. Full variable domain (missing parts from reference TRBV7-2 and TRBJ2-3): GAGVSQSPSNKVTEKGKDVELRCDPISGHTALYWYRQSLGQGLEFLIYFQGNSAPDKSGLPSDRFSAERTGGSVSTLTIQRTQQEDSAVYLCASRTSSGGSDTQYFGPGTRLTVL.

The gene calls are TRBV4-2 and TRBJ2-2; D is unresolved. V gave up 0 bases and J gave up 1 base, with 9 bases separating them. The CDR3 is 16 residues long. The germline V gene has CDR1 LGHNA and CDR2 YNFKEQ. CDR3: CASSQDQVGNTGELFF. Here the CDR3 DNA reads TGTGCCAGCAGCCAAGATCAGGTCGGGAACACCGGGGAGCTGTTTTTT.

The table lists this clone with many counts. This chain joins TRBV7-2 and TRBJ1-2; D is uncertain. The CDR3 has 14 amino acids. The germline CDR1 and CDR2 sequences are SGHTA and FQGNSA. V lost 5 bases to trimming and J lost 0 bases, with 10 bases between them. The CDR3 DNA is TGTGCCAGCAGCCCACGGGAGGCTAACTATGGCTACACCTTC. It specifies CASSPREANYGYTF.